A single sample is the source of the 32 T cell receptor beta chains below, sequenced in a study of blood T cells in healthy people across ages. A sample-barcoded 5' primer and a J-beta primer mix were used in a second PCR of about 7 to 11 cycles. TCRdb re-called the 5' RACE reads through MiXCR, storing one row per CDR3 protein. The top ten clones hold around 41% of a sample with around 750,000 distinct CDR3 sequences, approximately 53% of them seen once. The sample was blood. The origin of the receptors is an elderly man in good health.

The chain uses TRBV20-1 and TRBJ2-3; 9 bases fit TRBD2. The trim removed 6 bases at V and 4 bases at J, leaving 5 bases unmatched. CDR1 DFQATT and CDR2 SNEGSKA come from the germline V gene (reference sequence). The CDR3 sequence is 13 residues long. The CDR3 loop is CSARTSAPDTQYF. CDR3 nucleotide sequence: TGCAGTGCCCGGACTAGCGCCCCAGATACGCAGTATTTT.

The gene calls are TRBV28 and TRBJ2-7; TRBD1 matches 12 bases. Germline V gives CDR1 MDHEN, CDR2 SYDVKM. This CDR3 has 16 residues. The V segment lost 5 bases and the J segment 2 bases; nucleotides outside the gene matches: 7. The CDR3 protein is CASSGPGQGAPYEQYF. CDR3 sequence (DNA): TGTGCCAGCAGTGGACCGGGACAGGGGGCCCCCTACGAGCAGTACTTC.

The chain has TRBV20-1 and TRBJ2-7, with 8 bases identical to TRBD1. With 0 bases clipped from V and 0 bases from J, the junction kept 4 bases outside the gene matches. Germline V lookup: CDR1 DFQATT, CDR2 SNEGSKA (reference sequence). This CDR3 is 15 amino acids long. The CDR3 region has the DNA TGCAGTGCTAGAGATGCGGACAGGGTCTCCTACGAGCAGTACTTC. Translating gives CSARDADRVSYEQYF.

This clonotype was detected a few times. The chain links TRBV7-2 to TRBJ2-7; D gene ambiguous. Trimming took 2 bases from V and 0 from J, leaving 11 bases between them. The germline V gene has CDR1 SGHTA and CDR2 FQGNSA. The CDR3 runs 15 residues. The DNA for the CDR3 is TGTGCCAGCAGCTTATCGGAGACCTTCTCCTACGAGCAGTACTTC. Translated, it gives CASSLSETFSYEQYF.

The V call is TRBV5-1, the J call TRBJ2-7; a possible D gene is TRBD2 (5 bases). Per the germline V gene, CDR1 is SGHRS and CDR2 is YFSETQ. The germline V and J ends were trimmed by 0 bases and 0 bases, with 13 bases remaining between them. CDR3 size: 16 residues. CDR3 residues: CASSLDGGPVSYEQYF. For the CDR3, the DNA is TGCGCCAGCAGCTTGGATGGCGGGCCGGTCTCCTACGAGCAGTACTTC.

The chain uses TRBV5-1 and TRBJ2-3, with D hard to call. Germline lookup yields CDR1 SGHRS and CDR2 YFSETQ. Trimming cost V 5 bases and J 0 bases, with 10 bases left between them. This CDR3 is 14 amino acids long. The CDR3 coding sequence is TGCGCCAGCAGGCCCAAATCTAGCACAGATACGCAGTATTTT. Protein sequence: CASRPKSSTDTQYF.

The CDR3: CASSVEQGTEAFF. CDR3 DNA sequence: TGTGCCAGCAGTGTTGAACAGGGTACTGAAGCTTTCTTT. The V and J genes are TRBV6-1 and TRBJ1-1, with D perhaps TRBD1 (6 bases). There are 13 residues in the CDR3. Between the trimmed V and J ends, which lost 4 bases and 5 bases, there was a span of 11 bases. CDR1 is MNHNS and CDR2 is SASEGT in the germline V gene.

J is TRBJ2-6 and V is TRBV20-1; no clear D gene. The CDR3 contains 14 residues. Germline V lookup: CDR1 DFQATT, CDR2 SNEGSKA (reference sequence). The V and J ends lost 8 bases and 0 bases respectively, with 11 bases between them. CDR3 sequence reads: CSTEGISGANVLTF. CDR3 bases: TGCAGTACTGAAGGGATCTCTGGGGCCAACGTCCTGACTTTC.

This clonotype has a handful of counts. CDR3 amino acids: CASSQSPSGLYEQYF. CDR3 coding DNA: TGTGCCAGCAGCCAATCCCCGTCGGGGTTGTACGAGCAGTACTTC. The chain recombines TRBV3-1 with TRBJ2-7; the D gene is possibly TRBD2 (5 bases). V shed 2 bases and J shed 4 bases, with 15 bases lying between them. Germline assignment: CDR1 LGHDT and CDR2 YNNKEL (reference sequence). This CDR3 comprises 15 residues.

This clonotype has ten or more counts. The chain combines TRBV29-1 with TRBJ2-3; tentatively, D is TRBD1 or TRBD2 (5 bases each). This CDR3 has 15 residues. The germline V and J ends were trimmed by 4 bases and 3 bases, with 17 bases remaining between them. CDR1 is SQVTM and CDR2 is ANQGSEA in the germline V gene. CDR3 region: CSVVGVATGTDTQYF. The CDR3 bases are TGCAGCGTTGTGGGGGTGGCTACGGGGACAGATACGCAGTATTTT.

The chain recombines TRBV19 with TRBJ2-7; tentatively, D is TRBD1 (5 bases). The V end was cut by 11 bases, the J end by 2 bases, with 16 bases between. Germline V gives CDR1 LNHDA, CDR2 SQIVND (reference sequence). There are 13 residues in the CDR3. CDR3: CAVSQGTPYEQYF. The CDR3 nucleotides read TGTGCCGTCTCCCAGGGTACCCCCTACGAGCAGTACTTC.

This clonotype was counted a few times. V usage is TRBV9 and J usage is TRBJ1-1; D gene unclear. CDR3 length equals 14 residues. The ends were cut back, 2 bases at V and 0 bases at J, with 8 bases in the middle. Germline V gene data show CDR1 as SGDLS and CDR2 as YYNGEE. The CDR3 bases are TGTGCCAGCAGCGTCGAGGGATTGAACACTGAAGCTTTCTTT. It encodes CASSVEGLNTEAFF.

The CDR3 reads CASSYPREGVGYTF. The CDR3 DNA reads as TGTGCCAGCAGTTACCCGAGGGAGGGGGTAGGCTACACCTTC. V and J are TRBV6-6 and TRBJ1-2, with TRBD1 as a possible D gene (6 bases). The length of the CDR3 is 14 residues. Trimming removed 2 bases at V and 8 bases at J, with 15 bases between. The germline V gene encodes CDR1 MNHNY and CDR2 SVGAGI (reference sequence).

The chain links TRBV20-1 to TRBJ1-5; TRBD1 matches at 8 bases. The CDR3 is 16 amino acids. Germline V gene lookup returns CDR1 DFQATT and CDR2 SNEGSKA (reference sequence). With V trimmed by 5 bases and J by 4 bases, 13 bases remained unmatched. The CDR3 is CSARGGQGARNQPQHF. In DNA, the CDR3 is TGCAGTGCTCGGGGGGGGCAGGGGGCGCGGAATCAGCCCCAGCATTTT.

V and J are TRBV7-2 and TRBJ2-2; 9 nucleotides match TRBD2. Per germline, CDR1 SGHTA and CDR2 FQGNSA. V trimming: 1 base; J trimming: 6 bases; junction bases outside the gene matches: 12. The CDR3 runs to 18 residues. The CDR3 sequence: CASSLERGGTSRAGELFF. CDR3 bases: TGTGCCAGCAGCTTAGAGCGTGGGGGGACTAGCAGGGCCGGGGAGCTGTTTTTT. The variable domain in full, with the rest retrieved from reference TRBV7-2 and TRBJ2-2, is GAGVSQSPSNKVTEKGKDVELRCDPISGHTALYWYRQSLGQGLEFLIYFQGNSAPDKSGLPSDRFSAERTGGSVSTLTIQRTQQEDSAVYLCASSLERGGTSRAGELFFGEGSRLTVL.

The CDR3 bases are TGTGCCAGCAGCCTTCACCAGAGATCAGATACGCAGTATTTT. It yields the protein CASSLHQRSDTQYF. The chain links TRBV7-2 to TRBJ2-3, with no clear D. In germline, CDR1 is SGHTA, CDR2 FQGNSA. This CDR3 spans 14 amino acids. Trimming cost V 5 bases and J 4 bases, with 13 bases left between them. The variable domain in full, completed from reference TRBV7-2 and TRBJ2-3, reads GAGVSQSPSNKVTEKGKDVELRCDPISGHTALYWYRQSLGQGLEFLIYFQGNSAPDKSGLPSDRFSAERTGGSVSTLTIQRTQQEDSAVYLCASSLHQRSDTQYFGPGTRLTVL.

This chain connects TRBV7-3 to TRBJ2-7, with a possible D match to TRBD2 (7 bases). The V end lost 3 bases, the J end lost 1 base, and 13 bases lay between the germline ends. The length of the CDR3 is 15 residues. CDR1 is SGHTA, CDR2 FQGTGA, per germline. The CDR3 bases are TGTGCCAGCAGCTTTGGGGGCGGGGGTTCCTACGAGCAGTACTTC. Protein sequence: CASSFGGGGSYEQYF.

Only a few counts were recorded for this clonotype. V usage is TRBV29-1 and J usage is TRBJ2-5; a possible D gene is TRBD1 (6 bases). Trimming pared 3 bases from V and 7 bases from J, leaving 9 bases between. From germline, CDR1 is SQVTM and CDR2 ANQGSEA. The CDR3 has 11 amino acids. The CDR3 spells CSVDPQGTQYF. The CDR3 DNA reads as TGCAGCGTTGACCCACAGGGGACCCAGTACTTC.

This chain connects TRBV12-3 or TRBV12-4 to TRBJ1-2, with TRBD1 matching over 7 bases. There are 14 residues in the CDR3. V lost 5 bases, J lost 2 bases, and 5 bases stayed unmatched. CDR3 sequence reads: CASSPTGVNYGYTF. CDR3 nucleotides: TGTGCCAGCAGTCCCACAGGGGTCAACTATGGCTACACCTTC.

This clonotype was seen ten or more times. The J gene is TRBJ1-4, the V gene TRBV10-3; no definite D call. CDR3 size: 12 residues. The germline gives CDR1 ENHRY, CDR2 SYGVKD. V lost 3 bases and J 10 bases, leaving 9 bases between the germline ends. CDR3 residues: CAISDPRGKLFF. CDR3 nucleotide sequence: TGTGCCATCAGTGACCCTCGGGGAAAACTGTTTTTT.

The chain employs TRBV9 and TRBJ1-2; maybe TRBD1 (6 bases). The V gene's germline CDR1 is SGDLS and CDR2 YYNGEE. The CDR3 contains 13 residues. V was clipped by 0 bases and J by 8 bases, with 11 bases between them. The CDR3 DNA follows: TGTGCCAGCAGCGTAGAGGCAGGGGTAGGCTACACCTTC. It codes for CASSVEAGVGYTF.

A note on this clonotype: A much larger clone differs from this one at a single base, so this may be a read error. The CDR3, as DNA: TGTGCCGGCAGCACCCGACGCTACAATGAGCAGTTCTTC. Translating gives CAGSTRRYNEQFF. This chain uses TRBV12-3 or TRBV12-4 with TRBJ2-1; no clear D gene. The CDR3 has 13 residues.

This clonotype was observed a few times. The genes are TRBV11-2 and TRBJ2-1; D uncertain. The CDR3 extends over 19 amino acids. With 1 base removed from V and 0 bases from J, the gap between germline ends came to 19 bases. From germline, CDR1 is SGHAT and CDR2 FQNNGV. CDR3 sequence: CASSLGVGVPSGSYNEQFF. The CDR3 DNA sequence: TGTGCCAGCAGCTTAGGGGTTGGGGTACCTTCCGGCTCCTACAATGAGCAGTTCTTC.

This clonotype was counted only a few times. The CDR3 coding sequence is TGTGCCAGCTACTCCCGATCTGAGCACAGATACGCGTATTTT. Its protein is CASYSRSEHRYAYF. The V call is TRBV7-2, the J call TRBJ2-3; D not resolved. Germline CDR1 and CDR2: SGHTA and FQGNSA. Between the trimmed V and J ends, which lost 8 bases and 14 bases, there was a span of 26 bases. CDR3 size: 14 residues. Filled out from reference TRBV7-2 and TRBJ2-3, the complete variable domain reads GAGVSQSPSNKVTEKGKDVELRCDPISGHTALYWYRQSLGQGLEFLIYFQGNSAPDKSGLPSDRFSAERTGGSVSTLTIQRTQQEDSAVYLCASYSRSEHRYAYFGPGTRLTVL.

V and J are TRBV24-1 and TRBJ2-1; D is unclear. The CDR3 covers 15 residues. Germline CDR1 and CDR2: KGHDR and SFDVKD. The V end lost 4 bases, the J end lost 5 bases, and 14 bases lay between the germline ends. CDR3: CATSDPEWLHNEQFF. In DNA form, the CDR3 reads TGTGCCACCAGTGACCCCGAGTGGTTGCACAATGAGCAGTTCTTC.

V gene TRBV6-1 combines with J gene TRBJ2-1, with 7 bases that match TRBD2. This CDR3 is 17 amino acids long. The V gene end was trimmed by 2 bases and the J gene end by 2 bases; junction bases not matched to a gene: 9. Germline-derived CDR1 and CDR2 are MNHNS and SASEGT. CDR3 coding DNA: TGTGCCAGCAGTGAAAGACCGGGGACTACACCCTACAATGAGCAGTTCTTC. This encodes CASSERPGTTPYNEQFF.

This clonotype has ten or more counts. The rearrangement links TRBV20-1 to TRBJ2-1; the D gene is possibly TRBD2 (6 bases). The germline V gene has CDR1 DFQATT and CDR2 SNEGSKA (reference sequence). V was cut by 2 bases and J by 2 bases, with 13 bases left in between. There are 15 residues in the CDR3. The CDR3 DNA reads TGCAGTGCTAGACTAGCGAGCCTCCCCTACAATGAGCAGTTCTTC. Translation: CSARLASLPYNEQFF.

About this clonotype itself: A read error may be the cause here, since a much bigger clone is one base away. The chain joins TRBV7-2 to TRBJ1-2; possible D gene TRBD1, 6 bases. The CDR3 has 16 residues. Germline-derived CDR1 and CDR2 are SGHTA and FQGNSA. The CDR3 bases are TGTGCCAGCAGCTTAGCCCGGACAGTTTTTAACTATGACTACACCTTC. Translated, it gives CASSLARTVFNYDYTF.

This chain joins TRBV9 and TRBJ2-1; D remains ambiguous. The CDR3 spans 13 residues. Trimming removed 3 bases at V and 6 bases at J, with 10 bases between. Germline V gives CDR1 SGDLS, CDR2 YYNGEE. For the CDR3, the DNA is TGTGCCAGCAGCGCTCGAACTGGCAATGAGCAGTTCTTC. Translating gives CASSARTGNEQFF.

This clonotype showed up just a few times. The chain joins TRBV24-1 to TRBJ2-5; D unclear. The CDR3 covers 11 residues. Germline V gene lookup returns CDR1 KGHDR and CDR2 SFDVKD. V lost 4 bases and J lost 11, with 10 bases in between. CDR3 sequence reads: CATSDGFEQYF. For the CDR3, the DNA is TGTGCCACCAGTGACGGATTTGAGCAGTACTTC.

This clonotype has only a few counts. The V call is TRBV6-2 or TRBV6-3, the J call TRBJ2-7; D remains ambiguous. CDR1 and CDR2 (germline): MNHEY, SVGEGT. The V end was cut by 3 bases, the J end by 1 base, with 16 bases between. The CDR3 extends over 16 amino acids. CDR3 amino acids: CASSYRGRSESYEQYF. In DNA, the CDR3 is TGTGCCAGCAGTTATCGAGGACGGTCCGAATCCTACGAGCAGTACTTC.

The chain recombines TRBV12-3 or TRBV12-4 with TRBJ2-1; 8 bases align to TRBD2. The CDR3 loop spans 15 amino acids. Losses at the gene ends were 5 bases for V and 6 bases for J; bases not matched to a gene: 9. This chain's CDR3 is CASSLTGGDSNEQFF. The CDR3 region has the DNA TGTGCCAGCAGTCTGACGGGAGGGGATTCCAATGAGCAGTTCTTC.